This TCR beta chain came from a study of T cells after yellow fever vaccination. The CDR3 loop spans 15 amino acids. V lost 8 bases to trimming and J lost 5 bases, with 19 bases between them. CDR1 and CDR2 from the germline V gene are SGHTA and FQGNSA. TCRdb used MiXCR to reprocess the 5' RACE reads, holding one entry per CDR3 protein. The data hold just under 600,000 distinct CDR3 sequences, with about 13% observed a single time. The sequenced sample was PBMCs, obtained on the day of the yellow fever booster vaccination. This TCR came from a man aged 25-40 years who received the YFV17D yellow fever vaccine. The chain is built from TRBV7-2 and TRBJ2-1; D not certain. The CDR3 is CASHSARLGHNEQFF. The CDR3 nucleotides read TGTGCCAGCCATTCAGCCCGATTAGGCCACAATGAGCAGTTCTTC.